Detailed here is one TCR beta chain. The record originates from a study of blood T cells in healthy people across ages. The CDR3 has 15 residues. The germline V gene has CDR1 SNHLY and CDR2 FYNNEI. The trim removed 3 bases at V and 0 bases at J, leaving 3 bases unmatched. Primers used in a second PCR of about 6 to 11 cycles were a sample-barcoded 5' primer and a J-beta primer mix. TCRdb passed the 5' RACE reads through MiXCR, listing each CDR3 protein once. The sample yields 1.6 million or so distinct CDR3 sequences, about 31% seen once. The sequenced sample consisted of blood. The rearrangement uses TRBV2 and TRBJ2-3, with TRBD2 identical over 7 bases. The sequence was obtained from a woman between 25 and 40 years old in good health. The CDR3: CASSEGRGSTDTQYF. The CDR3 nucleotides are TGTGCCAGCAGTGAGGGGCGGGGGAGCACAGATACGCAGTATTTT.